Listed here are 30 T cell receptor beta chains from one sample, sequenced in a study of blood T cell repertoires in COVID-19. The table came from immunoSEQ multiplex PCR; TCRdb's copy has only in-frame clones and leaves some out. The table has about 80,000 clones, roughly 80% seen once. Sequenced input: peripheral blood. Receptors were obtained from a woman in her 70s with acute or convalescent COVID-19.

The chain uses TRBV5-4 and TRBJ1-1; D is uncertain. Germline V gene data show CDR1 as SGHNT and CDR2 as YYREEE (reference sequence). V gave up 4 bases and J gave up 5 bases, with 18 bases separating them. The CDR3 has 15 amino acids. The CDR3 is CASSPMGGLVTEAFF. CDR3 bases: TGTGCCAGCAGCCCTATGGGAGGCCTAGTGACTGAAGCTTTCTTT.

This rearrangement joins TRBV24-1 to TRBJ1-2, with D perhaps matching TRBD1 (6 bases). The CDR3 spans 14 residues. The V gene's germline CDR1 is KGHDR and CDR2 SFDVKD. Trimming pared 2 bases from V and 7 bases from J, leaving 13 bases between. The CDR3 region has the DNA TGTGCCACCAGTGATTCACAGGGCATATCTGGCTACACCTTC. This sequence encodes CATSDSQGISGYTF.

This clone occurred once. The CDR3 protein is CASSIRDIWDPETGELFF. The CDR3 DNA follows: TGTGCCAGTAGTATACGGGACATCTGGGACCCAGAAACCGGGGAGCTGTTTTTT. This chain uses TRBV19 with TRBJ2-2; TRBD1 might be the D (6 bases). This CDR3 spans 18 amino acids. V was pared by 2 bases and J by 5 bases, with 21 bases between. Germline-derived CDR1 and CDR2 are LNHDA and SQIVND (reference sequence).

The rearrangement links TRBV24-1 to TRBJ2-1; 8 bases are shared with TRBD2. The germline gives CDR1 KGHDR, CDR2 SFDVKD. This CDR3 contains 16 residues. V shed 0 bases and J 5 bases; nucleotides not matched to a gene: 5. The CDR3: CATSDLQASGHNEQFF. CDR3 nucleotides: TGTGCCACCAGTGATTTGCAGGCTAGCGGGCACAATGAGCAGTTCTTC.

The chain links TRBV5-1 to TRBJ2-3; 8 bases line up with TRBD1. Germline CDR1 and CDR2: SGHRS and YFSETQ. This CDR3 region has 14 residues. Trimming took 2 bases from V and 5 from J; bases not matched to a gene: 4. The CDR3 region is CASSLPGQGDTQYF. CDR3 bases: TGCGCCAGCAGCTTACCAGGACAGGGAGATACGCAGTATTTT.

CDR3 sequence (DNA): TGCGCCAGCAGCCTCGGGGGGGCCATGGGGCTGAACACTGAAGCTTTCTTT. It encodes CASSLGGAMGLNTEAFF. The chain combines TRBV23-1 with TRBJ1-1, with D possibly TRBD1 on 6 matching bases. TRBV23-1 is assigned to the ORF class and has an uncertain function. CDR3 length equals 17 residues. The V and J ends lost 6 bases and 0 bases respectively, with 20 bases between them.

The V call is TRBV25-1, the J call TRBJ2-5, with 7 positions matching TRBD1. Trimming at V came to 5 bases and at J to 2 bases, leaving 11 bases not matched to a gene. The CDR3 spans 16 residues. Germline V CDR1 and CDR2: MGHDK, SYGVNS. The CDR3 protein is CASSPMEGGHQETQYF. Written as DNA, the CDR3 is TGTGCCAGCAGTCCTATGGAAGGGGGCCATCAAGAGACCCAGTACTTC.

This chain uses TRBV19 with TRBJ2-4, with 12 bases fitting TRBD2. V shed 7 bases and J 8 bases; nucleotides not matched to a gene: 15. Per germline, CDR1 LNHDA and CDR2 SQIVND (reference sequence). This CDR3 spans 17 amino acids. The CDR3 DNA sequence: TGTGCCAGTACCATCGGTCGACTAGCGGGAGAATCGGACATTCAGTACTTC. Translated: CASTIGRLAGESDIQYF.

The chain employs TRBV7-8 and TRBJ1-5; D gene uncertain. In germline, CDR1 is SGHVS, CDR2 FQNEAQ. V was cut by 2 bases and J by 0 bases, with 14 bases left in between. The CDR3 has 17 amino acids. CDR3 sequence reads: CASSLRLGGNSNQPQHF. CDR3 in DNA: TGTGCCAGCAGCTTAAGGCTCGGCGGAAATAGCAATCAGCCCCAGCATTTT.

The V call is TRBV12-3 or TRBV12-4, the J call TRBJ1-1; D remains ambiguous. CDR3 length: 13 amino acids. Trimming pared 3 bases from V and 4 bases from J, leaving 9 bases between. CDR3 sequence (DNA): TGTGCCAGCAGTTTGCGGAGGGCCACTGAAGCTTTCTTT. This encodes CASSLRRATEAFF.

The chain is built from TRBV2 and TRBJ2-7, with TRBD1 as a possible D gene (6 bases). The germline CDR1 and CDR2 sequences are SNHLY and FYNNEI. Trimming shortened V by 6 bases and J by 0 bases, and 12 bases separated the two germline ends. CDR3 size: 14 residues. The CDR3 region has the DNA TGTGCCAGCAGATTCAGGGGTAGCTCCTACGAGCAGTACTTC. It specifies CASRFRGSSYEQYF.

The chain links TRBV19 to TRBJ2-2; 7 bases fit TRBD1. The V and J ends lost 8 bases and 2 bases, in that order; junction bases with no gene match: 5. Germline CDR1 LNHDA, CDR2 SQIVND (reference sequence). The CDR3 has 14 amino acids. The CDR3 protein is CASFNRGNTGELFF. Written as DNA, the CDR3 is TGTGCCAGTTTCAACAGGGGAAACACCGGGGAGCTGTTTTTT.

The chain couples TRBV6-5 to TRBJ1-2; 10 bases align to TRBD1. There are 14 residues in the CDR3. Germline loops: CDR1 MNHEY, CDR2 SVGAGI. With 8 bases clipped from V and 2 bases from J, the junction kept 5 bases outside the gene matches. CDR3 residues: CASPEDRGNYGYTF. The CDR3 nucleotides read TGTGCCAGCCCAGAGGACAGGGGGAACTATGGCTACACCTTC.

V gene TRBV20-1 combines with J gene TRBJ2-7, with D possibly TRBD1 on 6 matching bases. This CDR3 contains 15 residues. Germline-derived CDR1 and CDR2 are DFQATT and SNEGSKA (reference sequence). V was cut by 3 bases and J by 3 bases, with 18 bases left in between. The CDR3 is CSASRGNRESYEQYF. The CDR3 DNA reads TGCAGTGCTAGTAGGGGTAACAGGGAAAGCTACGAGCAGTACTTC.

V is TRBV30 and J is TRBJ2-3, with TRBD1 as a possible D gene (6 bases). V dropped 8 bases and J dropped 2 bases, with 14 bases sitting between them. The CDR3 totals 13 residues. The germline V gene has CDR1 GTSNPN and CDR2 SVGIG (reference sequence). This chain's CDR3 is CADGGGNTDTQYF. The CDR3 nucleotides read TGTGCCGATGGGGGCGGAAACACAGATACGCAGTATTTT.

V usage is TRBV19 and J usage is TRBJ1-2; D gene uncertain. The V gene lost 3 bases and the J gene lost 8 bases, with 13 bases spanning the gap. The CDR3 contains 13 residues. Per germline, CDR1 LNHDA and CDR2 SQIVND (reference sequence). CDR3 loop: CASSISVAEGYTF. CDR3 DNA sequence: TGTGCCAGTAGTATTTCGGTTGCTGAAGGCTACACCTTC.

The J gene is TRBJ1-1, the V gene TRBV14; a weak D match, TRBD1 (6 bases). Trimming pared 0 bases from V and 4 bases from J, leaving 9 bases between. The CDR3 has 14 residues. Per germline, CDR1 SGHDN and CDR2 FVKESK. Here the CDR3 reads CASSQERGGTEAFF. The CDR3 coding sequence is TGTGCCAGCAGCCAAGAACGAGGGGGCACTGAAGCTTTCTTT. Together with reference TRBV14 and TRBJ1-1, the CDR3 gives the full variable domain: EAGVTQFPSHSVIEKGQTVTLRCDPISGHDNLYWYRRVMGKEIKFLLHFVKESKQDESGMPNNRFLAERTGGTYSTLKVQPAELEDSGVYFCASSQERGGTEAFFGQGTRLTVV.

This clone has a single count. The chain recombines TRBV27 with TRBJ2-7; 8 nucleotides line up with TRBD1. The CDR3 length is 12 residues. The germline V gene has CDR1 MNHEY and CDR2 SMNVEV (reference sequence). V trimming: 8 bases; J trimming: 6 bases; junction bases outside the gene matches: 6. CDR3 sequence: CASRTGMSEQYF. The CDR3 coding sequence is TGTGCCAGCCGGACAGGGATGAGCGAGCAGTACTTC.

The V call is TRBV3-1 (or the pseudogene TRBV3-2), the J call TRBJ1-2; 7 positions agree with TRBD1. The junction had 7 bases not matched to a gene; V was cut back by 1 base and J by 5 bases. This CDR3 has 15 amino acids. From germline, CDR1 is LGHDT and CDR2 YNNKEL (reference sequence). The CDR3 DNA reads TGTGCCAGCAGCCAAGCCGGGACAGCGACATATGGCTACACCTTC. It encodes CASSQAGTATYGYTF.

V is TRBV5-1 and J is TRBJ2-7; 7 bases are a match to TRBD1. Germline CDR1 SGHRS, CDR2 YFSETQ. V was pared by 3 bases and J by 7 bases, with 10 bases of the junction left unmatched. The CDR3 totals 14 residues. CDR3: CASSSNTGVLEQYF. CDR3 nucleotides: TGCGCCAGCAGCTCGAATACAGGGGTGTTAGAGCAGTACTTC.

The CDR3 region is CATSRDPSRETQYF. CDR3 DNA: TGTGCCACCAGCAGAGATCCGTCGCGGGAGACCCAGTACTTC. This chain joins TRBV15 and TRBJ2-5; D is unclear. Per the germline V gene, CDR1 is LNHNV and CDR2 is YYDKDF (reference sequence). V was trimmed by 0 bases and J by 5 bases, leaving 10 bases between them. CDR3 length: 14 residues.

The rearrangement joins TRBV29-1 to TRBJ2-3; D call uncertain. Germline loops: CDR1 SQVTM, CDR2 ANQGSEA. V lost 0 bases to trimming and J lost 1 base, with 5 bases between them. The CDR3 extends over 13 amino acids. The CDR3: CSVEDSGTDTQYF. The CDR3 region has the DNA TGCAGCGTTGAAGACAGCGGCACAGATACGCAGTATTTT.

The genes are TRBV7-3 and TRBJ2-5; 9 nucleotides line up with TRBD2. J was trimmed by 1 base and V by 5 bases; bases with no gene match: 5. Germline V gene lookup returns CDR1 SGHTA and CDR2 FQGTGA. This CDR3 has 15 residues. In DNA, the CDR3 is TGTGCCAGCAGCCTAATAGCGGGGGCCCAAGAGACCCAGTACTTC. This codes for CASSLIAGAQETQYF.

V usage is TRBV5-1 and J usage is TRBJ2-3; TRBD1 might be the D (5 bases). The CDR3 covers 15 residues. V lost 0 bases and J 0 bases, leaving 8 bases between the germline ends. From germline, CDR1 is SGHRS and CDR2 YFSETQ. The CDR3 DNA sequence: TGCGCCAGCAGCTTGGTTGGACAAAGCACAGATACGCAGTATTTT. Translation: CASSLVGQSTDTQYF.

CDR3 nucleotides: TGTGCCAGCAGCCCGAATCTCCCCGGGACAGAGCTTGGCTACACCTTC. Encoded protein: CASSPNLPGTELGYTF. The V call is TRBV6-2 or TRBV6-3, the J call TRBJ1-2; 7 positions match TRBD1. V shed 6 bases and J 7 bases; nucleotides not matched to a gene: 17. This CDR3 comprises 16 residues. Germline CDR1 and CDR2: MNHEY and SVGEGT.

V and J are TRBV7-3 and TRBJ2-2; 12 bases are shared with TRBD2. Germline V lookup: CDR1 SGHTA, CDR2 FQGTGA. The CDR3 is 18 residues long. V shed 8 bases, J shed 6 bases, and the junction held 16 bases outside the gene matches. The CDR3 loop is CASSPTSGSYWGAGELFF. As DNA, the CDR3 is TGTGCCAGCTCACCGACTAGCGGGAGTTACTGGGGGGCCGGGGAGCTGTTTTTT.

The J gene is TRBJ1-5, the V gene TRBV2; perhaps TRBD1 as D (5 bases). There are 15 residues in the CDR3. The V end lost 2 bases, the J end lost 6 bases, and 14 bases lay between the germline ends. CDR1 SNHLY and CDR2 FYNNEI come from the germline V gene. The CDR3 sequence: CASSESRQLSQPQHF. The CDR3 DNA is TGTGCCAGCAGTGAATCTCGACAGCTCTCTCAGCCCCAGCATTTT.

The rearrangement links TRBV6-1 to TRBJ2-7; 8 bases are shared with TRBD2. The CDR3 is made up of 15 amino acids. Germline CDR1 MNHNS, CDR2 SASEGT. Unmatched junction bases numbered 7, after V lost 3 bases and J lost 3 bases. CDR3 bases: TGTGCCAGCAGTGATGATTTTAGCGGGATCTACGAGCAGTACTTC. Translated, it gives CASSDDFSGIYEQYF.

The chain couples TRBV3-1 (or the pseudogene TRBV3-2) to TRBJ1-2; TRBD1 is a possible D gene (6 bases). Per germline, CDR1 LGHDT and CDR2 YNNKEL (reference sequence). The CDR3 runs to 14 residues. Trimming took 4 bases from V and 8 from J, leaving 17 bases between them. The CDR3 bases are TGTGCCAGCAGCCCCGAGGACAGAGAGGGCGGCTACACCTTC. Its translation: CASSPEDREGGYTF.

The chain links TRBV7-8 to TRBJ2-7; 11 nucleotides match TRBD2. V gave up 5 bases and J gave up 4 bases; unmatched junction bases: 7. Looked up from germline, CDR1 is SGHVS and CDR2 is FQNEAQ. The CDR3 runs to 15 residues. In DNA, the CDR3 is TGTGCCAGCAGCCTTACTAGCGGGAGTTGGTACGAGCAGTACTTC. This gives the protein CASSLTSGSWYEQYF.